The 12 T cell receptor beta chains below come from one sample, sequenced in a study of graft-versus-host responses after intestinal transplantation. Here immunoSEQ multiplex PCR was the method, and the copy in TCRdb shows in-frame clones only, minus some. The table has 95,000 to 100,000 clones, roughly 83% seen once. Source: PBMCs, taken 255 days after intestinal transplant. The receptor set was obtained from a human patient who received an intestinal transplant, so some T cells may come from the graft donor.

This clone came up a few times. V usage is TRBV5-6 and J usage is TRBJ1-4, with TRBD1 identical over 7 bases. The V and J ends lost 5 bases and 0 bases, in that order; junction bases with no gene match: 4. The CDR3 sequence is 15 residues long. The germline V gene has CDR1 SGHDT and CDR2 YYEEEE. As DNA, the CDR3 is TGTGCCAGCAGTCCCACAGGGGCAACTAATGAAAAACTGTTTTTT. Encoded protein: CASSPTGATNEKLFF. Supplemented by reference TRBV5-6 and TRBJ1-4, the full variable domain reads DAGVTQSPTHLIKTRGQQVTLRCSPKSGHDTVSWYQQALGQGPQFIFQYYEEEERQRGNFPDRFSGHQFPNYSSELNVNALLLGDSALYLCASSPTGATNEKLFFGSGTQLSVL.

The rearrangement uses TRBV29-1 and TRBJ1-2; TRBD1 matches at 7 bases. Germline V gives CDR1 SQVTM, CDR2 ANQGSEA. The CDR3 contains 13 residues. V trimming: 3 bases; J trimming: 3 bases; junction bases outside the gene matches: 4. CDR3 region: CSVDLTGYYGYTF. The CDR3 nucleotides are TGCAGCGTTGACCTGACAGGGTACTATGGCTACACCTTC.

This clone was recorded once. The rearrangement uses TRBV6-1 and TRBJ1-5; 7 bases agree with TRBD1. The ends lost 10 bases at V and 1 base at J; junction bases unmatched: 4. The length of the CDR3 is 13 residues. Germline lookup yields CDR1 MNHNS and CDR2 SASEGT. CDR3 sequence reads: CAIARGSNQPQHF. Here the CDR3 DNA reads TGTGCCATCGCCAGGGGGAGCAATCAGCCCCAGCATTTT.

The chain links TRBV5-5 to TRBJ1-2; D may be TRBD1 (5 bases). Trimming took 0 bases from V and 2 from J, leaving 8 bases between them. The CDR3 spans 14 residues. CDR1 and CDR2 (germline): SGHKS, YYEKEE (reference sequence). The CDR3 bases are TGTGCCAGCAGCTTGGAACAGGAGAACTATGGCTACACCTTC. It codes for CASSLEQENYGYTF.

CDR3 sequence: CASSPYGQGTEQYF. The DNA for the CDR3 is TGTGCCAGCAGTCCTTACGGCCAGGGGACTGAGCAGTACTTC. The chain employs TRBV7-3 and TRBJ2-7, with D possibly called TRBD1 or TRBD2 (6 bases each). The CDR3 totals 14 residues. Trimming cost V 6 bases and J 7 bases, with 19 bases left between them. The V gene's germline CDR1 is SGHTA and CDR2 FQGTGA.

This clone was detected once. The chain links TRBV6-5 to TRBJ2-7; 9 bases fit TRBD1. The CDR3 has 15 amino acids. V was clipped by 6 bases and J by 1 base; unmatched bases: 7. Germline-derived CDR1 and CDR2 are MNHEY and SVGAGI. CDR3: CASSTRDRESYEQYF. CDR3 DNA sequence: TGTGCCAGCAGCACCCGGGACAGGGAGTCCTACGAGCAGTACTTC.

J is TRBJ1-5 and V is TRBV18; TRBD1 agrees at 9 bases. J was trimmed by 6 bases and V by 6 bases; bases with no gene match: 6. Germline V gives CDR1 KGHSH, CDR2 LQKENI. The CDR3 has 14 amino acids. In DNA, the CDR3 is TGTGCCAGCTCGGACAGGGGCCAGGGTCAGCCCCAGCATTTT. Translation gives CASSDRGQGQPQHF.

The rearrangement joins TRBV6-5 to TRBJ2-5; D uncertain. Germline V gene data show CDR1 as MNHEY and CDR2 as SVGAGI. V was cut by 1 base and J by 2 bases, with 14 bases left in between. The CDR3 spans 16 residues. The CDR3 DNA follows: TGTGCCAGCAGTTACTGGCCGGTGGGTGGGCAAGAGACCCAGTACTTC. Its protein is CASSYWPVGGQETQYF.

The sample holds one count of this clone. This chain uses TRBV25-1 with TRBJ1-6, with 10 bases identical to TRBD1. CDR1 is MGHDK, CDR2 SYGVNS, per germline. The V gene end was trimmed by 1 base and the J gene end by 9 bases; junction bases not matched to a gene: 0. CDR3 length: 14 amino acids. The CDR3 loop reads CASSEWDRGSPLHF. DNA of the CDR3: TGTGCCAGCAGTGAATGGGACAGGGGTTCACCCCTCCACTTT.

The chain joins TRBV6-1 to TRBJ2-3; D remains ambiguous. The CDR3 is 10 amino acids. Looked up from germline, CDR1 is MNHNS and CDR2 is SASEGT. Trimming removed 7 bases at V and 6 bases at J, with 5 bases between. CDR3 residues: CASKWDTQYF. As DNA, the CDR3 is TGTGCCAGCAAGTGGGATACGCAGTATTTT.

This chain links TRBV7-3 with TRBJ2-3, with D unclear. CDR1 SGHTA and CDR2 FQGTGA come from the germline V gene. The CDR3 has 16 residues. With 2 bases removed from V and 5 bases from J, the gap between germline ends came to 17 bases. Here the CDR3 DNA reads TGTGCCAGCAGCTTAGAGACCGCCTCTACGAGAGATACGCAGTATTTT. Amino acid sequence: CASSLETASTRDTQYF.

V is TRBV5-6 and J is TRBJ2-5; 10 bases match TRBD1. From germline, CDR1 is SGHDT and CDR2 YYEEEE. V was pared by 4 bases and J by 2 bases, with 8 bases of the junction left unmatched. The CDR3 is 16 amino acids. CDR3 region: CASSLGRGQGQETQYF. The CDR3 bases are TGTGCCAGCAGCCTCGGGCGGGGACAGGGGCAAGAGACCCAGTACTTC.